The entry below describes one T cell receptor beta chain. The antigen is not known. The data derive from a study of T cell repertoires in ileal Crohn's disease. Study-wide results and limits: Endoscopic recurrence occurred in every patient whose clonality exceeded 26.8%.

Clones were read by immunoSEQ multiplex PCR, and TCRdb kept only the in-frame ones, dropping some. The sample carries 13,000 to 15,000 clones, approximately 78% recorded once. V was pared by 7 bases and J by 8 bases, with 11 bases between. The CDR3 covers 10 residues. Germline V gives CDR1 SQVTM, CDR2 ANQGSEA. The sample taken for sequencing was ileal tissue. The receptor comes from an adult with Crohn's disease. The genes are TRBV29-1 and TRBJ1-1; D may be TRBD1 (6 bases). The CDR3 protein is CSARTEEAFF. The CDR3 DNA reads TGCAGCGCCCGGACAGAAGAAGCTTTCTTT.